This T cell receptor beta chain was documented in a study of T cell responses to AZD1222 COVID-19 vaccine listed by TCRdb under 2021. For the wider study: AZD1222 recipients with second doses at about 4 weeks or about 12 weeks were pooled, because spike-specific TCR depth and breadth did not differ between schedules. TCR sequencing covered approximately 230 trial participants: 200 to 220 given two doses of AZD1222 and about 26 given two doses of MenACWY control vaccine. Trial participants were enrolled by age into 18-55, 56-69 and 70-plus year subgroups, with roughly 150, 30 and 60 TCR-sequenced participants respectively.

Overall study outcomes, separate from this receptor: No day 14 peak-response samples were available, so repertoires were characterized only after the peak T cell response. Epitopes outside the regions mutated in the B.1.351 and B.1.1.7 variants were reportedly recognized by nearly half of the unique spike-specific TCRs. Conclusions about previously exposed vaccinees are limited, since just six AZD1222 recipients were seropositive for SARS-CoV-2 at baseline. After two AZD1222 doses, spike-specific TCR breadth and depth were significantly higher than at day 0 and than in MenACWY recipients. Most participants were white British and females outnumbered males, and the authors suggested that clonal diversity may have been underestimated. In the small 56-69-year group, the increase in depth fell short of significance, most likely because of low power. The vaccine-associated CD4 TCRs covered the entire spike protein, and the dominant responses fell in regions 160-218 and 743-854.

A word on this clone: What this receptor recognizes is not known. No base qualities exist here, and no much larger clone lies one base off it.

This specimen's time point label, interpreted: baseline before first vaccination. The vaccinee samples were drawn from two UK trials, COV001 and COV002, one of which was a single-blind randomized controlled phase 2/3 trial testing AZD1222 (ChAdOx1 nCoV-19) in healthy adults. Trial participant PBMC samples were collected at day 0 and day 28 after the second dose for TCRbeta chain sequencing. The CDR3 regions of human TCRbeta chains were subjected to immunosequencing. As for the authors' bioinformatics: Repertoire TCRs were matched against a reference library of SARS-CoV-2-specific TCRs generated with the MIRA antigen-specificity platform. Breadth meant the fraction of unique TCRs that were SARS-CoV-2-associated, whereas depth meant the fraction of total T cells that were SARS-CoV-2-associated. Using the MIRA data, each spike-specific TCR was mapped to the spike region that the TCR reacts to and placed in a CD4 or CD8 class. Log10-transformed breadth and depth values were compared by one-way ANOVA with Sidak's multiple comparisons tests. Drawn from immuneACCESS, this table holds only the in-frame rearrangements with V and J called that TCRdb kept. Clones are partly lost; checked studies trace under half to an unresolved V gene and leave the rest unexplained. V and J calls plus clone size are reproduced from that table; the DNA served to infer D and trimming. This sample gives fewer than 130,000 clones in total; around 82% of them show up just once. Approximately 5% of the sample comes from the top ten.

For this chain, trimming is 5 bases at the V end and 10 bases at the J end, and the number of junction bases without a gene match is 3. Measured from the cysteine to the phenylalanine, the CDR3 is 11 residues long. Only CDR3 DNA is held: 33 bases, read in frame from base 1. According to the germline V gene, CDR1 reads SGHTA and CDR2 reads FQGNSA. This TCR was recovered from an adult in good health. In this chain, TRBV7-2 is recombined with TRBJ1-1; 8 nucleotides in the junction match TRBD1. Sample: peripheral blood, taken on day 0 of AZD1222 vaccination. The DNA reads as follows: TGTGCCAGCAGCGCCGACAGGGGAGCTTTCTTT. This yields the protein CASSADRGAFF.